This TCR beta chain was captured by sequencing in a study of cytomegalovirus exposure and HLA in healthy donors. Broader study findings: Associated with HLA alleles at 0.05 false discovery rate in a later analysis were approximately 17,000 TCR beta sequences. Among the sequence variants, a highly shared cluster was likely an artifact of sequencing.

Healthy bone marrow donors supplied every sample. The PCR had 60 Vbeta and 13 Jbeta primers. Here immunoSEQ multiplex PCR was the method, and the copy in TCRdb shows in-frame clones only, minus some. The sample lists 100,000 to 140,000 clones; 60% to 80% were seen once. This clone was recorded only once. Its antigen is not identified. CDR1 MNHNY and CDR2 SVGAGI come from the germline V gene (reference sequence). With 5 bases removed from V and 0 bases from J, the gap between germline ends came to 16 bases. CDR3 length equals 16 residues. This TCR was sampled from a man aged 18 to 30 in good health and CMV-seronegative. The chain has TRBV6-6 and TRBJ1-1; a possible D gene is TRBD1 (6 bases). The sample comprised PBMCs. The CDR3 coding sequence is TGTGCCAGCAGTACCAGGGGACCGACGATGAACACTGAAGCTTTCTTT. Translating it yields CASSTRGPTMNTEAFF.